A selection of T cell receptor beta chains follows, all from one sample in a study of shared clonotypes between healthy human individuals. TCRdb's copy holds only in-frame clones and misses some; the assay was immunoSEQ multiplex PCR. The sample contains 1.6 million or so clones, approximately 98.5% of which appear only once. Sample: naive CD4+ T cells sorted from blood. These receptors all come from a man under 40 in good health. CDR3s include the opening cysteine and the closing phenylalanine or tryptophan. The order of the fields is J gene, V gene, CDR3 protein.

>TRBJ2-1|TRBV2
CASKAGLAGGPFHNEQFF
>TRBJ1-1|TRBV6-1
CASGLTGKAFF
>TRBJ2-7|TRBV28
CATSGQGAGEQYF
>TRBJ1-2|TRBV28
CASSQTNRVGYTF
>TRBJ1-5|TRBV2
CASRGLGTSNQPQHF
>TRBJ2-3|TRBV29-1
CSVEEVAGTDTQYF
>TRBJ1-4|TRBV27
CASSYIWGAGEKLFF
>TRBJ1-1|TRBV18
CASSRFGEMSTEAFF
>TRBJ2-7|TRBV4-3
CASSQEGRGYAWYEQYF
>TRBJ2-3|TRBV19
CASSDRGGADTQYF
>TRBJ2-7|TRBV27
CASSRDRSFYEQYF
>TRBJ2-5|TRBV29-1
CSVGGSFGETQYF
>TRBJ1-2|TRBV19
CASSTPGDGYTF
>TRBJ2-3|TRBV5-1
CASSLVTESDTQYF
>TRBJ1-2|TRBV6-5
CASSWGPDYGYTF
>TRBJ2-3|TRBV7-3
CASSPSVGRPTDTQYF
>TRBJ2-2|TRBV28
CASSFQSPGVGGELFF
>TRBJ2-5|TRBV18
CASSPESETQYF
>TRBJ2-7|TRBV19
CASSETGISYEQYF
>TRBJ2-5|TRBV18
CASSPGSQETQYF
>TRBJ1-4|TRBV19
CASSIPAGTGGEKLFF
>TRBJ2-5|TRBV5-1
CASSYQGTQYF
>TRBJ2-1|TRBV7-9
CASSYRAGAIDEQFF
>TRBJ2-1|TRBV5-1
CASSLDRGGGLNEQFF
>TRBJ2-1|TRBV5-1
CASSLRMGTGAHEQFF
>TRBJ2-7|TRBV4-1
CASGGQGAGEQYF
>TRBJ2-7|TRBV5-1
CASSLYPAGSYEQYF
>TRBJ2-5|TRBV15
CATSRGTQETQYF